This note documents a single T cell receptor (beta chain) sequence. This clonotype appeared a few times. Its cognate antigen has yet to be identified. No base quality values were provided; no much bigger clone lies one nucleotide off. The CDR3 starts with the cysteine, ends with the phenylalanine, and has 16 residues. The kept DNA is CDR3 alone, 48 bases in frame from the first base. Per the germline V gene (reference sequence), DFQATT is the CDR1 and SNEGSKA is the CDR2. V and J lose 6 bases and 2 bases, and a span of 23 bases separates them. The sample comes from a study of blood T cells in healthy people across ages (dated by TCRdb to between 2015 and 2016). At the level of the whole study: In model experiments, template switching captured about one uniquely barcoded TCR beta cDNA molecule for every two T cells. Two additional independent replicas of 1 million unique cDNA reads from the same blood draw were analyzed for two donors (one aged 18 to 30 and one aged 80 or older). Using deep sequencing normalized with unique cDNA molecular identifiers, the study measured how TCR beta repertoire diversity changes with age. Donors of different ages were randomly distributed across sequencing lanes to avoid experimental bias. The donors were split into four age groups: young (average roughly 15 years), middle-aged (more than 35), aged (over 55) and long-lived (about 74).

Systemically healthy Caucasian individuals from Russia, about 38 in total and aged roughly 6 to 95 years, were included as donors. Ten milliliters of peripheral blood were drawn from each donor into EDTA-treated Vacutainer tubes. Ficoll-Paque density-gradient centrifugation was used to isolate PBMCs, with at least 6.5 million per sample. Total RNA, at least 5 micrograms per sample, was extracted from PBMCs with Trizol reagent. The percentages of naive CD45RAhigh/CD27high T cells were determined by flow cytometry on a PBMC aliquot from every donor. General conclusions and limits of the study: Because donor CMV infection status was unknown, age-related changes in expanded clonotypes were potentially confounded. Bulk unsorted PBMC profiling prevented conclusive comparison of naive and antigen-experienced compartments. Compared with the aged group, more naive CD4+ T cells, fewer expanded clones and increased TCR diversity were shown by the long-lived group, suggesting age selection. Observed TCR beta diversity correlated strongly with the percentage of naive T cells measured by flow cytometry. Estimates of total diversity based on one million sequenced T cells were regarded as lower bounds and as underestimates. Observed TCR beta diversity per million T cells fell roughly linearly with age, and a significant reduction was already apparent by age about 43.

Library method: 5' RACE. This sample was sequenced with an Illumina HiSeq 2500. A second PCR of roughly 6 to 11 cycles was run with a J-beta primer mix and a sample-barcoded 5' primer. Each TCR beta cDNA molecule received a unique molecular identifier from a template-switch 5' adaptor carrying 12 random nucleotides. At least 2.5 million CDR3-containing paired-end reads were obtained from each sample. First-strand cDNA synthesis was performed from all RNA using the Mint cDNA synthesis kit, with priming by a TRBC-specific oligonucleotide. After uracil-DNA glycosylase treatment, a first 18-cycle PCR used universal primers M1SS and BC2_uni_R on all cDNA. For the original study's pipeline: For normalization, 1 million high-quality reads were randomly selected from each sample, with every read carrying a distinct molecular identifier. Instead of being binned into consensus sequences, reads with shared molecular identifiers were discarded. MiTCR, with a Q25 quality threshold and the strictest error-elimination algorithm, was used for CDR3 identification, clonotype clustering and error correction. A nonparametric unseen species model with Euler transformation was used to estimate a lower bound on total TCR beta diversity. TCRdb reworked the public reads: Q25 trimming with fastp, MiXCR clone assembly, productive beta chains retained. Each entry is one CDR3 protein sequence, shown with its most common DNA and genes. TCRdb's processing, not the study's, gives the V and J calls here. Across this sample there are a few hundred thousand distinct CDR3 sequences, with about 26% seen only once. The ten largest clones add up to about 18% of the sample.

The chain uses TRBV20-1 and TRBJ2-7; there is no confident call for the D gene. The TCR comes from a woman in her 70s in good health. Sequencing was performed on blood. The DNA sequence is as follows: TGCAGTGCCCCCGGGCCCCTAAGAACGTCCGCCTACGAGCAGTACTTC. It translates to CSAPGPLRTSAYEQYF.